The 13 T cell receptor beta chains below all came from one sample that was sequenced in a study of cytomegalovirus exposure and HLA in healthy donors. The PCR employed 60 Vbeta primers together with 13 Jbeta primers. The table came from immunoSEQ multiplex PCR; TCRdb's copy has only in-frame clones and leaves some out. Here the sample spans 200,000 or so clones, approximately 87% being singletons. Sequenced sample: PBMCs. The receptors were gathered from a human donor in good health.

V usage is TRBV6-1 and J usage is TRBJ2-7, with 7 bases matching TRBD1. This CDR3 is 12 amino acids long. CDR1 is MNHNS and CDR2 is SASEGT in the germline V gene. The junction had 3 bases not matched to a gene; V was cut back by 4 bases and J by 6 bases. The DNA of the CDR3 is TGTGCCAGCAGTGGACAGGGTCTCGAGCAGTACTTC. This codes for CASSGQGLEQYF.

The chain links TRBV6-1 to TRBJ1-1; 9 bases are a match to TRBD1. The junction had 2 bases not matched to a gene; V was cut back by 8 bases and J by 1 base. The CDR3 is 13 residues long. Germline CDR1 reads MNHNS; CDR2 reads SASEGT. The CDR3 coding sequence is TGTGCCAGCGGGACAGGGCGGAACACTGAAGCTTTCTTT. Amino acids: CASGTGRNTEAFF.

The chain couples TRBV6-5 to TRBJ2-3; 8 bases line up with TRBD1. V shed 4 bases, J shed 4 bases, and the junction held 10 bases outside the gene matches. This CDR3 region has 16 residues. The germline V gene encodes CDR1 MNHEY and CDR2 SVGAGI. CDR3 region: CASSSRTDRAPDTQYF. CDR3 DNA: TGTGCCAGCAGTTCCCGCACGGACAGGGCTCCAGATACGCAGTATTTT.

The V and J genes are TRBV18 and TRBJ2-5, with 8 nucleotides matching TRBD1. The ends lost 2 bases at V and 3 bases at J; junction bases unmatched: 5. Germline CDR1 KGHSH, CDR2 LQKENI. This CDR3 comprises 15 residues. CDR3 amino acids: CASSPWGTGKETQYF. Written as DNA, the CDR3 is TGTGCCAGCTCACCATGGGGGACAGGCAAAGAGACCCAGTACTTC.

The rearrangement uses TRBV5-1 and TRBJ1-2; 7 bases align to TRBD1. This CDR3 is 14 amino acids long. The germline CDR1 and CDR2 sequences are SGHRS and YFSETQ. The V and J ends lost 3 bases and 6 bases, in that order; junction bases with no gene match: 8. The CDR3 region has the DNA TGCGCCAGCAGCTCGTTACAGGGGAGGAATGGCTACACCTTC. Translation gives CASSSLQGRNGYTF.

The chain recombines TRBV29-1 with TRBJ2-7, with 9 nucleotides matching TRBD1. The CDR3 is made up of 14 amino acids. Losses at the gene ends were 4 bases for V and 4 bases for J; bases not matched to a gene: 8. CDR1 SQVTM and CDR2 ANQGSEA come from the germline V gene. The CDR3 loop is CSVVAGTGLYEQYF. For the CDR3, the DNA is TGCAGCGTTGTCGCTGGGACAGGGTTATACGAGCAGTACTTC.

This clone was found a few times. J is TRBJ1-1 and V is TRBV2; D is unclear. The CDR3 consists of 18 residues. Germline CDR1 SNHLY, CDR2 FYNNEI. V shed 4 bases and J shed 0 bases, with 21 bases lying between them. CDR3 sequence: CASSASPDRTGLNTEAFF. In nucleotides, the CDR3 is TGTGCCAGCAGTGCCTCGCCCGACCGAACGGGTTTGAACACTGAAGCTTTCTTT.

The V and J genes are TRBV19 and TRBJ2-7, with no clear D. Germline V gives CDR1 LNHDA, CDR2 SQIVND (reference sequence). CDR3 length: 14 amino acids. Trimming cost V 2 bases and J 3 bases, with 11 bases left between them. The CDR3 DNA follows: TGTGCCAGTAGTATAACTCCCGCCAACTACGAGCAGTACTTC. This codes for CASSITPANYEQYF. The full variable domain, with the rest looked up from reference TRBV19 and TRBJ2-7, is DGGITQSPKYLFRKEGQNVTLSCEQNLNHDAMYWYRQDPGQGLRLIYYSQIVNDFQKGDIAEGYSVSREKKESFPLTVTSAQKNPTAFYLCASSITPANYEQYFGPGTRLTVT.

This chain uses TRBV9 with TRBJ2-1, with 9 bases identical to TRBD2. Looked up from germline, CDR1 is SGDLS and CDR2 is YYNGEE. The V gene end was trimmed by 0 bases and the J gene end by 9 bases; junction bases not matched to a gene: 10. The CDR3 has 16 residues. The DNA of the CDR3 is TGTGCCAGCAGCGTAGCGGACAGACTAGCGGAAGGTGAGCAGTTCTTC. Protein sequence: CASSVADRLAEGEQFF.

The chain uses TRBV6-5 and TRBJ2-1; 8 bases fit TRBD1. CDR1 is MNHEY, CDR2 SVGAGI, per germline. With V trimmed by 3 bases and J by 9 bases, 7 bases remained unmatched. The CDR3 covers 14 residues. CDR3 nucleotide sequence: TGTGCCAGCAGTTATGGGGGACAGGTCAGTGAGCAGTTCTTC. Its translation is CASSYGGQVSEQFF.

The chain is built from TRBV5-1 and TRBJ2-7; 15 bases align to TRBD2. This CDR3 region has 18 residues. The germline V gene encodes CDR1 SGHRS and CDR2 YFSETQ. V gave up 4 bases and J gave up 4 bases; unmatched junction bases: 12. CDR3 protein: CASSPGLAGGRRTYEQYF. In nucleotides, the CDR3 is TGCGCCAGCAGCCCGGGACTAGCGGGAGGCCGACGAACGTACGAGCAGTACTTC.

J is TRBJ2-1 and V is TRBV10-3; 7 nucleotides match TRBD2. Germline V gives CDR1 ENHRY, CDR2 SYGVKD. This CDR3 has 14 amino acids. The V segment lost 3 bases and the J segment 7 bases; nucleotides outside the gene matches: 6. The CDR3 nucleotides are TGTGCCATCAGTGATGGGGGGGGGAGGAATGAGCAGTTCTTC. Encoded protein: CAISDGGGRNEQFF.

The chain combines TRBV19 with TRBJ2-1; the match to TRBD2 covers 8 bases. The length of the CDR3 is 18 residues. Trimming cost V 4 bases and J 5 bases; bases outside gene matches: 16. The germline V gene encodes CDR1 LNHDA and CDR2 SQIVND (reference sequence). Here the CDR3 DNA reads TGTGCCAGTAGTACCCCCCTCTATCGTGGTAGCGGGAACAATGAGCAGTTCTTC. This gives the protein CASSTPLYRGSGNNEQFF.